This is a list of T cell receptor beta chains from one sample in a study of early T cells in non-severe SARS-CoV-2 infection. Using its own MiXCR run on the 5' RACE reads, TCRdb lists one record per CDR3 protein. The sample has tens of thousands of distinct CDR3 sequences; approximately 6.7% are singletons. The sample comprised whole blood. These receptor sequences come from an adult who was a healthcare worker with PCR-confirmed SARS-CoV-2 infection or an uninfected control (not recorded which). CDR3s include the opening cysteine and the closing phenylalanine or tryptophan. A D gene is named only where the DNA matches it firmly. A row's size may be missing; if present it is once, few, many or a size class.

CDR3 DNA: TGTGCCAGCAGCTTAGACCGGCTAGTTTCTGAGACCCAGTACTTC
CDR3 protein: CASSLDRLVSETQYF
D gene: NA
V gene: TRBV7-2
J gene: TRBJ2-5
clone size: many

CDR3 DNA: TGTGCCAGCAGCCCGTACAGGGCCTCCCACGGGGAGCTGTTTTTT
CDR3 protein: CASSPYRASHGELFF
D gene: NA
V gene: TRBV5-6
J gene: TRBJ2-2
clone size: many

CDR3 DNA: TGTGCCTGGAGTGTCCGGGACCTTGGGGAGCAGTACTTC
CDR3 protein: CAWSVRDLGEQYF
D gene: NA
V gene: TRBV30
J gene: TRBJ2-7
clone size: few

CDR3 DNA: TGTGCCAGCAGCCCAAGACTAGCGGGGGATTTCACAGATACGCAGTATTTT
CDR3 protein: CASSPRLAGDFTDTQYF
D gene: TRBD2
V gene: TRBV2
J gene: TRBJ2-3
clone size: medium-sized

CDR3 DNA: TGTGCCAGCAGAAGCGGGCCAAGTAATCAGCCCCAGCATTTT
CDR3 protein: CASRSGPSNQPQHF
D gene: NA
V gene: TRBV12-3/TRBV12-4
J gene: TRBJ1-5
clone size: many

CDR3 DNA: TGTGCCAGCAGGGCCGACAGGGTTAACACCGGGGAGCTGTTTTTT
CDR3 protein: CASRADRVNTGELFF
D gene: TRBD1
V gene: TRBV6-6
J gene: TRBJ2-2
clone size: NA

CDR3 DNA: TGTGCCAGCAGTTCTACCGGTCAGGGTCGACCCTACGAGCAGTACTTC
CDR3 protein: CASSSTGQGRPYEQYF
D gene: NA
V gene: TRBV28
J gene: TRBJ2-7
clone size: NA

CDR3 DNA: TGCGCCAGCAGCCCCCAAGGACAGGGAGACTATGGCTACACCTTC
CDR3 protein: CASSPQGQGDYGYTF
D gene: TRBD1
V gene: TRBV5-1
J gene: TRBJ1-2
clone size: many

CDR3 DNA: TGTGCCAGCAGCCGGGACAGAACGCGAAATGAGCAGTTCTTC
CDR3 protein: CASSRDRTRNEQFF
D gene: TRBD1
V gene: TRBV7-3
J gene: TRBJ2-1
clone size: NA

CDR3 DNA: TGTGCCAGCAGCCGGACAGGGGAAGCCTACAATGAGCAGTTCTTC
CDR3 protein: CASSRTGEAYNEQFF
D gene: TRBD1
V gene: TRBV3-1
J gene: TRBJ2-1
clone size: once

CDR3 DNA: TGTGCCAGCAGCTCCTCGCGTGGAGCCAAAAACATTCAGTACTTC
CDR3 protein: CASSSSRGAKNIQYF
D gene: NA
V gene: TRBV7-2
J gene: TRBJ2-4
clone size: many

CDR3 DNA: TGTGCCAGCACGACAGGGGGCCTCTGGGAGCAGTACTTC
CDR3 protein: CASTTGGLWEQYF
D gene: TRBD1
V gene: TRBV6-2/TRBV6-3
J gene: TRBJ2-7
clone size: NA

CDR3 DNA: TGTGCCAGCAGCTCTGGCCTAGGGAAATTCGTGAATGAGCAGTTCTTC
CDR3 protein: CASSSGLGKFVNEQFF
D gene: NA
V gene: TRBV7-8
J gene: TRBJ2-1
clone size: NA

CDR3 DNA: TGCACCAGCAGCTTGGCGGGCCAAGACACTGAAGCTTTCTTT
CDR3 protein: CTSSLAGQDTEAFF
D gene: NA
V gene: TRBV5-1
J gene: TRBJ1-1
clone size: NA

CDR3 DNA: TGTGCCAGCAGTTCTACTAGCGGGGTTGGGATTCAGTACTTC
CDR3 protein: CASSSTSGVGIQYF
D gene: TRBD2
V gene: TRBV6-2/TRBV6-3
J gene: TRBJ2-4
clone size: many

CDR3 DNA: TGCGCCAGCAGCCAAGAAAGGGGCTTAGCCAAAAACATTCAGTACTTC
CDR3 protein: CASSQERGLAKNIQYF
D gene: NA
V gene: TRBV4-1
J gene: TRBJ2-4
clone size: many

CDR3 DNA: TGTGCCAGTACCGTGGGGTCCCGCGATGAGCAGTTCTTC
CDR3 protein: CASTVGSRDEQFF
D gene: NA
V gene: TRBV19
J gene: TRBJ2-1
clone size: few

CDR3 DNA: TGTGCCAGCAGCCTCCCCCGGACAGGGATGAACACTGAAGCTTTCTTT
CDR3 protein: CASSLPRTGMNTEAFF
D gene: TRBD1
V gene: TRBV5-6
J gene: TRBJ1-1
clone size: few

CDR3 DNA: TGTGCCAGCAGCCTCGGCCCGGGATCCCCCTACGAGCAGTACTTC
CDR3 protein: CASSLGPGSPYEQYF
D gene: NA
V gene: TRBV11-2
J gene: TRBJ2-7
clone size: few

CDR3 DNA: TGCAGTGCACTAGCGCCCCGGGAGCCCCTTAGCAATCAGCCCCAGCATTTT
CDR3 protein: CSALAPREPLSNQPQHF
D gene: NA
V gene: TRBV20-1
J gene: TRBJ1-5
clone size: many

CDR3 DNA: TGTGCCAGCAGGAAACCGGGATCCGAGAACCCGTACTTC
CDR3 protein: CASRKPGSENPYF
D gene: NA
V gene: TRBV6-1
J gene: TRBJ2-7
clone size: many

CDR3 DNA: TGTGCCAGCAGTTCGGGGGGCGGCGGTTTCAACACTGAAGCTTTCTTT
CDR3 protein: CASSSGGGGFNTEAFF
D gene: NA
V gene: TRBV27
J gene: TRBJ1-1
clone size: few

CDR3 DNA: TGTGCCAGCAGTTACGGGGACAGGAACACTGAAGCTTTCTTT
CDR3 protein: CASSYGDRNTEAFF
D gene: TRBD1
V gene: TRBV6-5
J gene: TRBJ1-1
clone size: many

CDR3 DNA: TGTGCCAGCAGTTTGGTGGGGGGGGAGCAGTTCTTC
CDR3 protein: CASSLVGGEQFF
D gene: TRBD2
V gene: TRBV27
J gene: TRBJ2-1
clone size: many

CDR3 DNA: TGTGCCAGTAGTACCCCGGGACAGCGCAATCAGCCCCAGCATTTT
CDR3 protein: CASSTPGQRNQPQHF
D gene: TRBD1
V gene: TRBV19
J gene: TRBJ1-5
clone size: many

CDR3 DNA: TGCGCCAGCAGCCAACGGGGGAGGGACAGGCTCTATGGCTACACCTTC
CDR3 protein: CASSQRGRDRLYGYTF
D gene: TRBD1
V gene: TRBV4-3
J gene: TRBJ1-2
clone size: many

CDR3 DNA: TGCAGCGCCTTCGGACGGACGAAAGAGACCCAGTACTTC
CDR3 protein: CSAFGRTKETQYF
D gene: NA
V gene: TRBV29-1
J gene: TRBJ2-5
clone size: few

CDR3 DNA: TGTGCCAGCAGTTACCAAGAGACCCAGTACTTC
CDR3 protein: CASSYQETQYF
D gene: NA
V gene: TRBV12-3/TRBV12-4
J gene: TRBJ2-5
clone size: many

CDR3 DNA: TGCAGTGCTAGTGTACAGGGGGCCGTTCAGCCCCAGCATTTT
CDR3 protein: CSASVQGAVQPQHF
D gene: TRBD1
V gene: TRBV20-1
J gene: TRBJ1-5
clone size: few

CDR3 DNA: TGCAGTGCTCTGACAGGGGTGGGCACCGGGGAGCTGTTTTTT
CDR3 protein: CSALTGVGTGELFF
D gene: TRBD1
V gene: TRBV20-1
J gene: TRBJ2-2
clone size: many

CDR3 DNA: TGTGCCAGCTCACCACCGGAGGGGGGGCGCAATGAGCAGTTCTTC
CDR3 protein: CASSPPEGGRNEQFF
D gene: NA
V gene: TRBV18
J gene: TRBJ2-1
clone size: NA

CDR3 DNA: TGTGCCAGCAGCCGGACAGGGGCAAGGAGCTCCTATAATTCACCCCTCCATTTT
CDR3 protein: CASSRTGARSSYNSPLHF
D gene: TRBD1
V gene: TRBV12-3/TRBV12-4
J gene: TRBJ1-6
clone size: many

CDR3 DNA: TGTGCCAGTAGCTACCGATTTAGCGGGTACACAGATACGCAGTATTTT
CDR3 protein: CASSYRFSGYTDTQYF
D gene: TRBD2
V gene: TRBV19
J gene: TRBJ2-3
clone size: NA

CDR3 DNA: TGTGCCAGCAGCCTTGGACAGGGTACCCACAATGAGCAGTTCTTC
CDR3 protein: CASSLGQGTHNEQFF
D gene: TRBD1
V gene: TRBV7-2
J gene: TRBJ2-1
clone size: NA

CDR3 DNA: TGTGCCAGCAGATTGCTTGGAAAGGGTACAACTAATGAAAAACTGTTTTTT
CDR3 protein: CASRLLGKGTTNEKLFF
D gene: NA
V gene: TRBV6-2/TRBV6-3
J gene: TRBJ1-4
clone size: NA

CDR3 DNA: TGTGCCAGCAGGCCCGTACGTGGACGCTTTGAGGAGCCCCAGCATTTT
CDR3 protein: CASRPVRGRFEEPQHF
D gene: NA
V gene: TRBV6-2/TRBV6-3
J gene: TRBJ1-5
clone size: many

CDR3 DNA: TGTGCCAGCAGCTACAGGGAAGGGGAGACCCAGTACTTC
CDR3 protein: CASSYREGETQYF
D gene: NA
V gene: TRBV12-3/TRBV12-4
J gene: TRBJ2-5
clone size: many

CDR3 DNA: TGTGCCTGGAGTGTACTGTTGGGCGGTGGCTACACCTTC
CDR3 protein: CAWSVLLGGGYTF
D gene: NA
V gene: TRBV30
J gene: TRBJ1-2
clone size: many

CDR3 DNA: TGCGCCAGCAGCCAAGATAGCGGGTCCACCCATTGGGACTTC
CDR3 protein: CASSQDSGSTHWDF
D gene: TRBD2
V gene: TRBV4-3
J gene: TRBJ2-5
clone size: few

CDR3 DNA: TGCGCCAGCAGCCAAGATACAGGGGGCTCTGGGGCCAACGTCCTGACTTTC
CDR3 protein: CASSQDTGGSGANVLTF
D gene: TRBD1
V gene: TRBV4-3
J gene: TRBJ2-6
clone size: many

CDR3 DNA: TGTGCCAGCAGTCCCCCAGGGACAGGGGCACAGCAGTACTTC
CDR3 protein: CASSPPGTGAQQYF
D gene: TRBD1
V gene: TRBV11-2
J gene: TRBJ2-7
clone size: many

CDR3 DNA: TGTGCCAGCAGCTTAGTTCTAACGGGGGGAAGCACAGATACGCAGTATTTT
CDR3 protein: CASSLVLTGGSTDTQYF
D gene: TRBD2
V gene: TRBV11-2
J gene: TRBJ2-3
clone size: few

CDR3 DNA: TGTGCCAGCAGCTCGAGGACTCACCCCTACGAGCAGTACTTC
CDR3 protein: CASSSRTHPYEQYF
D gene: NA
V gene: TRBV7-9
J gene: TRBJ2-7
clone size: NA

CDR3 DNA: TGTGCCAGCAGCTTCGGACAGAGGAGGGTGAACACTGAAGCTTTCTTT
CDR3 protein: CASSFGQRRVNTEAFF
D gene: NA
V gene: TRBV7-3
J gene: TRBJ1-1
clone size: NA

CDR3 DNA: TGCGCCAGCAGCTTGGAAGCGGGGAAATACAATGAGCAGTTCTTC
CDR3 protein: CASSLEAGKYNEQFF
D gene: TRBD2
V gene: TRBV5-1
J gene: TRBJ2-1
clone size: many

CDR3 DNA: TGTGCCAGCAGTGAATACCTCAGGGGAAGAAACACTGAAGCTTTCTTT
CDR3 protein: CASSEYLRGRNTEAFF
D gene: NA
V gene: TRBV25-1
J gene: TRBJ1-1
clone size: few

CDR3 DNA: TGCGCCAGCAGCCAAGATCTGGCGGGTAGCTACAATGAGCAGTTCTTC
CDR3 protein: CASSQDLAGSYNEQFF
D gene: NA
V gene: TRBV4-1
J gene: TRBJ2-1
clone size: many

CDR3 DNA: TGTGCCAGCACTATACGAGGGACTAGCGGGTACGGGCAGTACTTC
CDR3 protein: CASTIRGTSGYGQYF
D gene: TRBD2
V gene: TRBV28
J gene: TRBJ2-7
clone size: few

CDR3 DNA: TGTGCCATCAGTGAAAGGGGGCAGGAGCAGTTCTTC
CDR3 protein: CAISERGQEQFF
D gene: TRBD1
V gene: TRBV10-3
J gene: TRBJ2-1
clone size: NA

CDR3 DNA: TGTGCCAGCAGTTCCCCACTGGCCCCCGGGGAGAACTATGGCTACACCTTC
CDR3 protein: CASSSPLAPGENYGYTF
D gene: NA
V gene: TRBV6-5
J gene: TRBJ1-2
clone size: few

CDR3 DNA: TGTGCCAGCAGCGCAGGTATTGGGACAGCTAGCACAGATACGCAGTATTTT
CDR3 protein: CASSAGIGTASTDTQYF
D gene: TRBD1
V gene: TRBV6-5
J gene: TRBJ2-3
clone size: NA

CDR3 DNA: TGCGCCAGCAGCCAGATGGGAACGACAGGGTTGAGTAGGCATGAGCAGTTCTTC
CDR3 protein: CASSQMGTTGLSRHEQFF
D gene: TRBD1
V gene: TRBV4-3
J gene: TRBJ2-1
clone size: many

CDR3 DNA: TGTGCCAGCACCCCCGGACGAGCGTCTGGAAACACCATATATTTT
CDR3 protein: CASTPGRASGNTIYF
D gene: NA
V gene: TRBV6-5
J gene: TRBJ1-3
clone size: many

CDR3 DNA: TGTGCCAGCAGTGGGACAGGGTCTTTTGGAAACACTGAAGCTTTCTTT
CDR3 protein: CASSGTGSFGNTEAFF
D gene: TRBD1
V gene: TRBV3-1
J gene: TRBJ1-1
clone size: many

CDR3 DNA: TGTGCCAGCAGCCGGGCGGGCGGAAACACCATATGTTTT
CDR3 protein: CASSRAGGNTICF
D gene: NA
V gene: TRBV6-5
J gene: TRBJ1-3
clone size: NA

CDR3 DNA: TGTGCCAGCAGCTTTTCTACCCCCGACAGGGGGCCCTACGAGCAGTACTTC
CDR3 protein: CASSFSTPDRGPYEQYF
D gene: TRBD1
V gene: TRBV7-2
J gene: TRBJ2-7
clone size: many

CDR3 DNA: TGCAGTGCTCCCGTAAGCGGGGGGGATTACAATGAGCAGTTCTTC
CDR3 protein: CSAPVSGGDYNEQFF
D gene: TRBD2
V gene: TRBV20-1
J gene: TRBJ2-1
clone size: many

CDR3 DNA: TGCGCCAGCAGCTTGGGGACTAGCGGGGCCTACGAGCAGTACTTC
CDR3 protein: CASSLGTSGAYEQYF
D gene: TRBD2
V gene: TRBV5-1
J gene: TRBJ2-7
clone size: NA

CDR3 DNA: TGTGCCAGCAGCCCCTGGTCGTTAGGGGGAGAGACCCAGTACTTC
CDR3 protein: CASSPWSLGGETQYF
D gene: NA
V gene: TRBV7-9
J gene: TRBJ2-5
clone size: NA